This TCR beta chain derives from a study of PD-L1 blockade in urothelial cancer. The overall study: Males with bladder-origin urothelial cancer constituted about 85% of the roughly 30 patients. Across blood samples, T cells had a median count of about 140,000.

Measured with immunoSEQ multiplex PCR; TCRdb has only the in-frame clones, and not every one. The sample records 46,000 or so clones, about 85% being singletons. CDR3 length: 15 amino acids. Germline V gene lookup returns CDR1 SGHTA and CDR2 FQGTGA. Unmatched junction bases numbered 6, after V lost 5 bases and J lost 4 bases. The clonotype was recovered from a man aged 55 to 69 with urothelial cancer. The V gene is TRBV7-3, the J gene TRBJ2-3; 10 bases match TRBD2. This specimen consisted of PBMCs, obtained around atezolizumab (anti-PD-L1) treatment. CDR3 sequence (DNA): TGTGCCAGCAGCCGAAGCGGGGGGGTTGCAGATACGCAGTATTTT. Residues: CASSRSGGVADTQYF.